A selection of T cell receptor beta chains follows, all from one sample in a study of control samples from healthy donors and cancer patients. TCRdb keeps only in-frame clones here, not all; method: immunoSEQ multiplex PCR. The sample lists under 150,000 clones; 75% to 90% were seen once. The specimen was PBMCs. The receptors stem from a woman aged 50 to 60 with colorectal cancer. Each CDR3 is given with its conserved first and last residue. The D gene is left open where the match is weak. A row's size may be missing; if present it is once, few, many or a size class.

clone size: few
V gene: TRBV19
D gene: -
J gene: TRBJ1-5
CDR3 DNA: TGTGCCAGTGATCTCGGAGTGGGGGGCGGCAATCAGCCCCAGCATTTT
CDR3 protein: CASDLGVGGGNQPQHF

clone size: -
V gene: TRBV28
D gene: -
J gene: TRBJ1-6
CDR3 DNA: TGTGCCAGCAGTCGCAATTCACCCCTCCACTTT
CDR3 protein: CASSRNSPLHF

clone size: -
V gene: TRBV7-3
D gene: -
J gene: TRBJ1-6
CDR3 DNA: TGTGCCAGCAGCTTAGGGGCGGGTTACTCACCCCTCCACTTT
CDR3 protein: CASSLGAGYSPLHF

clone size: -
V gene: TRBV5-6
D gene: TRBD1
J gene: TRBJ2-2
CDR3 DNA: TGTGCCAGCAGCTTCTTGGGACAGGTCACCGGGGAGCTGTTTTTT
CDR3 protein: CASSFLGQVTGELFF

clone size: -
V gene: TRBV14
D gene: -
J gene: TRBJ1-2
CDR3 DNA: TGTGCCAGCAGCCAAGATTGGGACACTATCTACTTC
CDR3 protein: CASSQDWDTIYF

clone size: -
V gene: TRBV5-4
D gene: -
J gene: TRBJ2-7
CDR3 DNA: TGTGCCAGCAGCTTGTCGAGGGAAACTTACGAGCAGTACTTC
CDR3 protein: CASSLSRETYEQYF

clone size: -
V gene: TRBV25-1
D gene: -
J gene: TRBJ1-2
CDR3 DNA: TGTGCCAGCGGAGGCAAGGGTAGGGTTTCTTCCTATGGCTACACCTTC
CDR3 protein: CASGGKGRVSSYGYTF

clone size: once
V gene: TRBV28
D gene: TRBD1
J gene: TRBJ1-5
CDR3 DNA: TGTGCCAGCAGCCAGACAGGGGGCTTCGGTCAGCCCCAGCATTTT
CDR3 protein: CASSQTGGFGQPQHF

clone size: -
V gene: TRBV28
D gene: -
J gene: TRBJ1-2
CDR3 DNA: TGTGCCACTCAACTGAATGGCTACACCTTC
CDR3 protein: CATQLNGYTF

clone size: -
V gene: TRBV5-1
D gene: -
J gene: TRBJ2-5
CDR3 DNA: TGCGCCAGCAGCTTGCGGCAGAACCAAGAGACCCAGTACTTC
CDR3 protein: CASSLRQNQETQYF

clone size: -
V gene: TRBV5-1
D gene: TRBD2
J gene: TRBJ2-1
CDR3 DNA: TGCGCCAGCAGCTTGGTGACTAGCGGGAGCTATGAGCAGTTCTTC
CDR3 protein: CASSLVTSGSYEQFF

clone size: -
V gene: TRBV15
D gene: -
J gene: TRBJ1-1
CDR3 DNA: TGTGCCACCAGCAGCAGAGTACACTCGAACACTGAAGCTTTCTTT
CDR3 protein: CATSSRVHSNTEAFF

clone size: -
V gene: TRBV9
D gene: TRBD1
J gene: TRBJ1-6
CDR3 DNA: TGTGCCAGCAGCGTAGTAGGGGGCAGTAATTCACCCCTCCACTTT
CDR3 protein: CASSVVGGSNSPLHF

clone size: -
V gene: TRBV12-3/TRBV12-4
D gene: -
J gene: TRBJ2-5
CDR3 DNA: TGTGCCAGCACCCCAGGGGGGGTCCAGTACTTC
CDR3 protein: CASTPGGVQYF

clone size: -
V gene: TRBV27
D gene: TRBD2
J gene: TRBJ2-5
CDR3 DNA: TGTGCCAGCAGTTTATGGAGCGGGGAAGAGACCCAGTACTTC
CDR3 protein: CASSLWSGEETQYF

clone size: -
V gene: TRBV9
D gene: -
J gene: TRBJ2-7
CDR3 DNA: TGTGCCAGCAGCGTGGGTGGAACGGGCTACGAGCAGTACTTC
CDR3 protein: CASSVGGTGYEQYF

clone size: -
V gene: TRBV7-9
D gene: TRBD1
J gene: TRBJ2-2
CDR3 DNA: TGTGCCAGCAGCTTTTTGCCGGGACAGACGAACACCGGGGAGCTGTTTTTT
CDR3 protein: CASSFLPGQTNTGELFF